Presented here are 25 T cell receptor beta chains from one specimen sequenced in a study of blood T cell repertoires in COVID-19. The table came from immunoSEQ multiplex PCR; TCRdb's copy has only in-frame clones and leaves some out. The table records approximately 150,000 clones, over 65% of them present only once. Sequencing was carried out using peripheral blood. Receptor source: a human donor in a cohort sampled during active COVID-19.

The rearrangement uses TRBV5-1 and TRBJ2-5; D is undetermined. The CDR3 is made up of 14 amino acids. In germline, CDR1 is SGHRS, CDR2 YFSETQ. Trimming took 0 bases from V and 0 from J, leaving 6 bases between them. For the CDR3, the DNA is TGCGCCAGCAGCTTGGCCTCGTACCAAGAGACCCAGTACTTC. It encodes CASSLASYQETQYF.

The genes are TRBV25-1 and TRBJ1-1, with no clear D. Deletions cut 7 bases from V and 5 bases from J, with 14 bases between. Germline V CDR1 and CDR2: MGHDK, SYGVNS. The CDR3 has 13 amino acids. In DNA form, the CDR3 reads TGTGCCAGCACCATGAATGAGGTGACTGAAGCTTTCTTT. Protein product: CASTMNEVTEAFF.

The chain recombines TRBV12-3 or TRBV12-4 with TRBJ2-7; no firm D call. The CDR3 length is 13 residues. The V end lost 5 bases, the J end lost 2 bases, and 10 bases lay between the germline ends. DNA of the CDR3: TGTGCCAGCAGTGTCCAGAACACCTACGAGCAGTACTTC. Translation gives CASSVQNTYEQYF.

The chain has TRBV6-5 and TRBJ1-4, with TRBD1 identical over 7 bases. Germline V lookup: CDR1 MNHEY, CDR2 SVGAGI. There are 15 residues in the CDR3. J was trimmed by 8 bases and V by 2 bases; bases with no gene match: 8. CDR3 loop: CASSYGGGLGEKLFF. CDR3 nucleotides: TGTGCCAGCAGTTACGGAGGGGGCCTCGGGGAAAAACTGTTTTTT.

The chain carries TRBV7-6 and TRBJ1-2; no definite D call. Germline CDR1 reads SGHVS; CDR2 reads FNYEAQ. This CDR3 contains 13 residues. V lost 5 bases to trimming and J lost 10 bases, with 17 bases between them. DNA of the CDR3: TGTGCCAGCAGCAGGGAGGGCAGTCTTGACTACACCTTC. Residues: CASSREGSLDYTF.

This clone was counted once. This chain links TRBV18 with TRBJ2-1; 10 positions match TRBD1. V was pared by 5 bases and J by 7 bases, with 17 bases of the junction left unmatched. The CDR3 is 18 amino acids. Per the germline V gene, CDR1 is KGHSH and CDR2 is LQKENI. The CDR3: CASSSRGPRTGGHNEQFF. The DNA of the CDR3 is TGTGCCAGCTCATCCCGGGGACCTAGGACAGGGGGTCATAATGAGCAGTTCTTC. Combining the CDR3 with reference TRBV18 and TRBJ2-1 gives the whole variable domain NAGVMQNPRHLVRRRGQEARLRCSPMKGHSHVYWYRQLPEEGLKFMVYLQKENIIDESGMPKERFSAEFPKEGPSILRIQQVVRGDSAAYFCASSSRGPRTGGHNEQFFGPGTRLTVL.

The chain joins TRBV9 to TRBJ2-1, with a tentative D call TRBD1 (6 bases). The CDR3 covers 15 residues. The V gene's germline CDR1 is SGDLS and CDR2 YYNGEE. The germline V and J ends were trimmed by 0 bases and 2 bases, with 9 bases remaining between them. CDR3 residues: CASSVEGEPYNEQFF. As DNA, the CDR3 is TGTGCCAGCAGCGTAGAGGGGGAGCCCTACAATGAGCAGTTCTTC.

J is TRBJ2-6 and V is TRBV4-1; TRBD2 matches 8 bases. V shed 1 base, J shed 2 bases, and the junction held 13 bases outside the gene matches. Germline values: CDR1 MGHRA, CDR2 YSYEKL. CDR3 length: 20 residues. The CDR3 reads CASSQGLGLAGVAGANVLTF. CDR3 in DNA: TGCGCCAGCAGCCAAGGGTTAGGGCTAGCGGGTGTGGCTGGGGCCAACGTCCTGACTTTC.

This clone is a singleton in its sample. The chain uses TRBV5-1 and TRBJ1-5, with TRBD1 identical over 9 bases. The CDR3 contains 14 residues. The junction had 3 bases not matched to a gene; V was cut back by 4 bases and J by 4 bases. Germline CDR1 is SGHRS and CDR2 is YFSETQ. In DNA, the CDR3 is TGCGCCAGCAGCCCTGGACAGGGGAATCAGCCCCAGCATTTT. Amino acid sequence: CASSPGQGNQPQHF.

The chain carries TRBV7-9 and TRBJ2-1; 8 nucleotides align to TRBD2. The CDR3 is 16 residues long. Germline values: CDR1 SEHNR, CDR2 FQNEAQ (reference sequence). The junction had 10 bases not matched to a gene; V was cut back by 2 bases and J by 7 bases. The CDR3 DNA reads TGTGCCAGCAGCTTATTGGTGCGGGGGGATCGGAATGAGCAGTTCTTC. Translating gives CASSLLVRGDRNEQFF.

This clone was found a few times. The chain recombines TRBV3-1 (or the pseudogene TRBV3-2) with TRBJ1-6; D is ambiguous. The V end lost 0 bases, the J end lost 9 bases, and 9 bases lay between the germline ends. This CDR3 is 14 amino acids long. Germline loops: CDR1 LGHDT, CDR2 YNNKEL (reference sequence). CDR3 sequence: CASSQDWARSPLHF. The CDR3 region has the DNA TGTGCCAGCAGCCAAGATTGGGCCCGTTCACCCCTCCACTTT.

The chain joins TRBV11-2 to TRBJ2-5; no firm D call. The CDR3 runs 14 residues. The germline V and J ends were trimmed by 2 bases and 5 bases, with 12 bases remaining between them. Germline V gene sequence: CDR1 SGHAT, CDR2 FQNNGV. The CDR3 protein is CASSLRSDGETQYF. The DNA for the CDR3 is TGTGCCAGCAGCTTAAGGTCTGACGGGGAGACCCAGTACTTC.

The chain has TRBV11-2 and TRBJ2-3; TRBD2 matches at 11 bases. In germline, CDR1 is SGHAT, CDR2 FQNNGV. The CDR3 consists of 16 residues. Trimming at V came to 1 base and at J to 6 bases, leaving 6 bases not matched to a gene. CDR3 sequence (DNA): TGTGCCAGCAGCTTAGTAGCGGGGGGGTCAGGGGATACGCAGTATTTT. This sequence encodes CASSLVAGGSGDTQYF.

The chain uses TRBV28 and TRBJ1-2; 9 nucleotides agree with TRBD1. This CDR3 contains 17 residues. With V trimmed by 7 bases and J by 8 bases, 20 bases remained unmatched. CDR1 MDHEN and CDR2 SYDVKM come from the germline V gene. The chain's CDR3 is CASITPGQGSGAMGYTF. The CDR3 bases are TGTGCCAGCATCACACCAGGACAGGGGAGCGGTGCTATGGGCTACACCTTC.

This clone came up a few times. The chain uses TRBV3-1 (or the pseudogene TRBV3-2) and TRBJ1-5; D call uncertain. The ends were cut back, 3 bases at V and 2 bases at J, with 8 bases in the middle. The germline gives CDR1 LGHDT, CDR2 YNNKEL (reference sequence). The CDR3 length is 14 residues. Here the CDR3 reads CASSQTSGNQPQHF. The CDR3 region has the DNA TGTGCCAGCAGCCAGACATCGGGCAATCAGCCCCAGCATTTT.

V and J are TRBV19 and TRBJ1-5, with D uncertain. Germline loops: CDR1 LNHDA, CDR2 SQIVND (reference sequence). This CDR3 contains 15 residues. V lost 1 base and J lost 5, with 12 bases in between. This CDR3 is CASSIAPTGHQPQHF. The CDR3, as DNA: TGTGCCAGTAGTATAGCCCCTACGGGTCATCAGCCCCAGCATTTT.

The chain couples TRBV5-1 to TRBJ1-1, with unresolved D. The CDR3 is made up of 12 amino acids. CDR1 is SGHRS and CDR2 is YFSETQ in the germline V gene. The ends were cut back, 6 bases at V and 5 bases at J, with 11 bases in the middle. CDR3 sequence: CASTLDNTEAFF. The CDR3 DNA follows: TGCGCCAGCACTCTTGACAATACTGAAGCTTTCTTT.

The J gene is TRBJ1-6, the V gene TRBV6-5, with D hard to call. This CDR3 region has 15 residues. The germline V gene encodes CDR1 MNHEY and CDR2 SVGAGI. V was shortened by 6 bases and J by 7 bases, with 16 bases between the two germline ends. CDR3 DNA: TGTGCCAGCAGGGTCAGCCGGGATGCAAATTCACCCCTCCACTTT. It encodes CASRVSRDANSPLHF.

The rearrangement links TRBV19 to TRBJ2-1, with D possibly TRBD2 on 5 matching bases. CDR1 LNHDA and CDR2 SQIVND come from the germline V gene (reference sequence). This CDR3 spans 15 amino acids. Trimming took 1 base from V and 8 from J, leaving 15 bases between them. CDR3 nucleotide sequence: TGTGCCAGTAGTATAGCCCCAGCGGTGGTGGATGAGCAGTTCTTC. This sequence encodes CASSIAPAVVDEQFF.

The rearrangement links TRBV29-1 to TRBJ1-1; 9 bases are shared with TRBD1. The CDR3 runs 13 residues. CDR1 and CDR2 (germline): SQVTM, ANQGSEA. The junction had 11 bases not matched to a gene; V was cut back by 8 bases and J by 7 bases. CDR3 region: CSFSTGGHVEAFF. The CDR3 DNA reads TGCAGCTTCTCCACAGGGGGCCACGTTGAAGCTTTCTTT.

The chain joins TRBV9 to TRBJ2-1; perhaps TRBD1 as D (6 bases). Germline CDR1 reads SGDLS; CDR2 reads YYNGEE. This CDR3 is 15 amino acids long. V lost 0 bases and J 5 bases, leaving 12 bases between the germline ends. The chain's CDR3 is CASSVGGGRDNEQFF. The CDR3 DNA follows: TGTGCCAGCAGCGTAGGAGGGGGAAGGGACAATGAGCAGTTCTTC.

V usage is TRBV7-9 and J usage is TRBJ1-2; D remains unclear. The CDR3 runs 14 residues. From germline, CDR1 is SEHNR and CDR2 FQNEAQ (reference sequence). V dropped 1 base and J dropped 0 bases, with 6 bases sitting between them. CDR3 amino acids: CASSLEPTNYGYTF. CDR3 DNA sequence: TGTGCCAGCAGCTTAGAACCTACTAACTATGGCTACACCTTC.

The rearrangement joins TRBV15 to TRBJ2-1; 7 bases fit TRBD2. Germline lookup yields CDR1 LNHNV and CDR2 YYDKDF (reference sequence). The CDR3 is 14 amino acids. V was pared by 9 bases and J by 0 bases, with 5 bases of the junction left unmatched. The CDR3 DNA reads TGTGCCACGTCCGGGACTAACTCCTACAATGAGCAGTTCTTC. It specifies CATSGTNSYNEQFF.

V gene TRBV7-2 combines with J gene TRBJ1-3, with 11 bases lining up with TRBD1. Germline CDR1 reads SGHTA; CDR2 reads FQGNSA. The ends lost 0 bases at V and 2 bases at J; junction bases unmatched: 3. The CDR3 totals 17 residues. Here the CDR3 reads CASSLALGQGAGNTIYF. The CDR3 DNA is TGTGCCAGCAGCTTAGCCTTGGGACAGGGGGCTGGAAACACCATATATTTT. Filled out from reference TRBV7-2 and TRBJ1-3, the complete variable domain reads GAGVSQSPSNKVTEKGKDVELRCDPISGHTALYWYRQSLGQGLEFLIYFQGNSAPDKSGLPSDRFSAERTGGSVSTLTIQRTQQEDSAVYLCASSLALGQGAGNTIYFGEGSWLTVV.

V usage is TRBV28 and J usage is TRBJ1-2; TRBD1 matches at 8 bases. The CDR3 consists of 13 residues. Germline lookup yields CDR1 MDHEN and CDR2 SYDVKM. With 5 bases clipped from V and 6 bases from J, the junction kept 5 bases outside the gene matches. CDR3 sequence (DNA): TGTGCCAGCAGTCCCCCGACAGGGGATGGCTACACCTTC. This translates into CASSPPTGDGYTF.